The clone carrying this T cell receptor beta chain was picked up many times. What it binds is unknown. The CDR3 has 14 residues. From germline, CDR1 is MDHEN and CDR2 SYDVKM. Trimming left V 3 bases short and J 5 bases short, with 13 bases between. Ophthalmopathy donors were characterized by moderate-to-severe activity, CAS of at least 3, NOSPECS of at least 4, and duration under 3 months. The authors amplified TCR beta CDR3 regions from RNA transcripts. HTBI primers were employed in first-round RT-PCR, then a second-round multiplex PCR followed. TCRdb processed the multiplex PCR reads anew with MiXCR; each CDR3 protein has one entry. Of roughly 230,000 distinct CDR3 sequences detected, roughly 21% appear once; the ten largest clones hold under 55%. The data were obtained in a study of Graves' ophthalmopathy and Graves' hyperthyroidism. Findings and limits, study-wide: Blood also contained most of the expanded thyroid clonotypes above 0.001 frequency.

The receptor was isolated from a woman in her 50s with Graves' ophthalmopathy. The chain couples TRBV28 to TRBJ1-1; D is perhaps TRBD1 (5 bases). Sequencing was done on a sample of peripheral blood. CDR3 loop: CASSLGGRWTEAFF. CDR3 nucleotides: TGTGCCAGCAGTTTGGGGGGGAGGTGGACTGAAGCTTTCTTT.